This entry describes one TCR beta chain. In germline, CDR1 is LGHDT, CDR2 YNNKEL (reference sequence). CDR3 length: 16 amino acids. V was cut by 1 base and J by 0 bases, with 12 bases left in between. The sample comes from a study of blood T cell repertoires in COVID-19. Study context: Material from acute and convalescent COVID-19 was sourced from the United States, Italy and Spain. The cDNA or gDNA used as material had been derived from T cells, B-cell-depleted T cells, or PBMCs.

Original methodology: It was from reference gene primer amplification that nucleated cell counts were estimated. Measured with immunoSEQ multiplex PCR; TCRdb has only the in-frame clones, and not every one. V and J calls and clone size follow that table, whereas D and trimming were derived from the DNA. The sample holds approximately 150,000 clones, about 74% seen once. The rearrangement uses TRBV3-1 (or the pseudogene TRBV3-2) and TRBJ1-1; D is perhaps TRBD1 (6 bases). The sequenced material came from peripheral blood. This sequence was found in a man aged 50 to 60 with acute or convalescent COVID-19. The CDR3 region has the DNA TGTGCCAGCAGCCAAGTGCAGGGGATGATGAACACTGAAGCTTTCTTT. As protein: CASSQVQGMMNTEAFF.